Listed below are T cell receptor beta chains from one sample, sequenced in a study of T cell repertoires in cytomegalovirus infection. Antigens of these TCRs are unknown. Each CDR3 protein gets one entry after TCRdb re-called the reads with MiXCR. The top ten hold 13% of the sample, which has 900,000 to 950,000 distinct CDR3 sequences, roughly 31% seen once. Sequencing was performed on cultured CD8+ T cells from PBMCs, taken from culture after CMV antigen stimulation. The receptors come from a human donor in good health (CMV status not recorded). Some clones in this sample may be carry-over from other donors' samples. CDR3s include the opening cysteine and the closing phenylalanine or tryptophan.

j_call	v_call	cdr3_length	cdr3_aa
TRBJ1-5	TRBV7-6	17	CASSLAQTGRWDQPQHF
TRBJ1-5	TRBV10-1	14	CASSSGQFNQPQHF
TRBJ2-7	TRBV7-9	15	CASSPTQTDRYEQYF
TRBJ2-1	TRBV7-6	17	CASSLAPIAGLYNEQFF
TRBJ1-5	TRBV20-1	14	CSARDSDSNQPQHF
TRBJ1-1	TRBV11-1	16	CASSLHGTYRDTEAFF
TRBJ2-7	TRBV25-1	16	CASSPVGGGLGGEQYF
TRBJ1-1	TRBV11-1	15	CASSSSGQGLDEAFF
TRBJ1-5	TRBV4-3	17	CASSRDRRGARNQPQHF
TRBJ2-7	TRBV7-8	16	CASSSTSGTDSYEQYF